The source of this T cell receptor beta chain is a study of T cell responses to AZD1222 COVID-19 vaccine. Notes on this clone: Its antigen is unknown.

This table comes from immunoSEQ multiplex PCR, and its TCRdb copy is limited to in-frame clones, with some not included. Here the sample spans 250,000 or so clones, approximately 95% being singletons. Study observations and caveats: Repertoire sampling happened only post peak T cell response.

V lost 2 bases and J 2 bases, leaving 7 bases between the germline ends. In germline, CDR1 is SGHRS, CDR2 YFSETQ. The CDR3 runs 13 residues. The chain joins TRBV5-1 to TRBJ2-5; the D gene is possibly TRBD2 (5 bases). The input for sequencing was peripheral blood, taken on day 0 of AZD1222 vaccination. The receptor was derived from an adult in good health. CDR3 nucleotides: TGCGCCAGCAGCTTCGGGGTACAAGAGACCCAGTACTTC. Its translation is CASSFGVQETQYF.